One TCR beta chain is described in this entry. This clonotype was seen many times. Its antigen is currently not known. No qualities accompany the bases; no much larger clone lies one base away. This sample was taken from a study of T-cell reconstitution after alpha-beta-depleted transplantation in children (dated by TCRdb to about 2016). Notes on the research overall: The study quantitatively tracked T-cell immune reconstitution after TCRalphabeta/CD19-depleted allogeneic hematopoietic cell transplantation in children using TCR repertoire profiling. Results the study describes overall, beyond this receptor: In some patients, the high TCRbeta diversity seen at day 60 was put down to recipient T cells and intrathymic progenitors that had survived conditioning. About two months after transplant, the apparently early recovery of alphabetaT-cell counts reportedly depended on just several hundred clones that had expanded rapidly and came from non-depleted graft cells. Over the following months the frequencies of hyperexpanded clones went down, and after one year T-cell counts and TCRbeta diversity were mostly credited to newly produced T cells.

Library creation used PCR. Reads for this sample came from an Illumina HiSeq 2500. TCR libraries were prepared with molecular barcoding, using unique molecular identifiers to normalize TCRbeta repertoire quantification. In TCRdb, the public reads were trimmed at Q25 with fastp and aligned with MiXCR, with productive beta chains retained. Entries that share a CDR3 protein sequence are merged under the most common genes and DNA. Here the sample has 70,000 or so distinct CDR3 sequences; about a tenth occur a single time. The ten most abundant clones make up less than 15% of the sample. The CDR3 starts with the cysteine, ends with the phenylalanine, and has 15 residues. Only CDR3 DNA remains: 45 bases, in frame from the first base. Deletion took 3 bases off V and 5 bases off J, with a span of 16 bases between the germline ends. For CDR1 and CDR2, the germline V gene lists KGHSH and LQKENI. Interpreted using the paper, the treatment or condition label stands for: allogeneic hematopoietic cell transplantation with graft depleted of TCRalphabeta T cells and CD19 B cells. TCRalphabeta/CD19-depleted allogeneic hematopoietic cell grafts were given to the transplant recipients, all of whom were children.

The source was PBMCs, collected before TCRalphabeta/CD19-depleted stem cell transplant. The receptor comes from a boy aged 5-17 years with acute myeloid leukemia, due to receive a stem cell transplant. The V gene is TRBV18 and the J gene is TRBJ2-5; the D gene cannot be resolved reliably. At the DNA level, the sequence is TGTGCCAGCTCACCGGTTGACAAGCAAGGGGAGACCCAGTACTTC. Translated, it reads CASSPVDKQGETQYF.